The 15 T cell receptor beta chains below all came from one sample that was sequenced in a study of cytomegalovirus exposure and HLA in healthy donors. The PCR had 60 Vbeta and 13 Jbeta primers. Clones were read by immunoSEQ multiplex PCR, and TCRdb kept only the in-frame ones, dropping some. The sample carries approximately 78,000 clones, around 70% recorded once. Sequencing input: PBMCs. The receptors shown here come from a man between 40 and 49 years old in good health and CMV-seropositive.

The chain uses TRBV10-3 and TRBJ2-7; no firm D call. From germline, CDR1 is ENHRY and CDR2 SYGVKD. There are 13 residues in the CDR3. Trimming pared 0 bases from V and 4 bases from J, leaving 7 bases between. For the CDR3, the DNA is TGTGCCATCAGTGAGTCAGCCGGGTACGAGCAGTACTTC. Its translation: CAISESAGYEQYF.

The rearrangement links TRBV4-3 to TRBJ1-6; D ambiguous. The CDR3 covers 15 residues. CDR1 and CDR2 (germline): LGHNA, YSLEER. The V end lost 0 bases, the J end lost 7 bases, and 10 bases lay between the germline ends. The CDR3 is CASSQEEGLNSPLHF. DNA for the CDR3: TGCGCCAGCAGCCAAGAGGAGGGATTGAATTCACCCCTCCACTTT.

The CDR3 protein is CAWSEEGYSGNTIYF. The CDR3 DNA is TGTGCCTGGAGTGAGGAGGGCTACTCTGGAAACACCATATATTTT. This chain joins TRBV30 and TRBJ1-3; D is ambiguous. CDR1 is GTSNPN, CDR2 SVGIG, per germline (reference sequence). Deletions cut 1 base from V and 0 bases from J, with 10 bases between. The CDR3 extends over 15 amino acids.

The V and J genes are TRBV6-4 and TRBJ1-1; D is unresolved. There are 14 residues in the CDR3. Germline V CDR1 and CDR2: MRHNA, SNTAGT. V lost 0 bases and J lost 1, with 6 bases in between. CDR3: CASSDSQRNTEAFF. Here the CDR3 DNA reads TGTGCCAGCAGTGACTCTCAGCGGAACACTGAAGCTTTCTTT.

V gene TRBV5-1 combines with J gene TRBJ2-7; weak D call: TRBD1 (5 bases). The ends were cut back, 2 bases at V and 4 bases at J, with 13 bases in the middle. The CDR3 runs to 14 residues. Germline V CDR1 and CDR2: SGHRS, YFSETQ. The CDR3 DNA follows: TGCGCCAGCAGCTTTGGTCAGGGCTTATACGAGCAGTACTTC. Translated, it gives CASSFGQGLYEQYF.

The CDR3 loop is CASRLSPNTEAFF. CDR3 sequence (DNA): TGTGCCAGCAGACTTTCCCCGAACACTGAAGCTTTCTTT. This chain links TRBV7-3 with TRBJ1-1; D uncertain. The CDR3 is 13 amino acids. Germline lookup yields CDR1 SGHTA and CDR2 FQGTGA. With 6 bases removed from V and 1 base from J, the gap between germline ends came to 9 bases.

J is TRBJ1-5 and V is TRBV11-2; TRBD1 might be the D (6 bases). Germline loops: CDR1 SGHAT, CDR2 FQNNGV. V lost 3 bases and J lost 3, with 12 bases in between. The CDR3 consists of 15 residues. CDR3 coding DNA: TGTGCCAGCAGCTTCACGGCAGGGGACAATCAGCCCCAGCATTTT. Translating gives CASSFTAGDNQPQHF.

J is TRBJ2-7 and V is TRBV28; D is undetermined. There are 17 residues in the CDR3. Germline V gene lookup returns CDR1 MDHEN and CDR2 SYDVKM. Trimming took off 8 bases at V and 2 bases at J, with 25 bases between the two ends. The CDR3 is CASQPLYRNNIPYEQYF. The CDR3 region has the DNA TGTGCCAGCCAACCTCTTTACAGAAATAATATTCCCTACGAGCAGTACTTC.

The CDR3 sequence: CASSSGLLAASTDTQYF. The CDR3 DNA follows: TGTGCCAGCAGCTCGGGTCTTCTAGCGGCTAGCACAGATACGCAGTATTTT. This sequence joins TRBV5-4 and TRBJ2-3, with 7 bases matching TRBD2. In germline, CDR1 is SGHNT, CDR2 YYREEE (reference sequence). V lost 3 bases to trimming and J lost 0 bases; unmatched junction nucleotides: 10. The CDR3 sequence is 17 residues long. Based on the CDR3 plus reference TRBV5-4 and TRBJ2-3, the full variable domain is ETGVTQSPTHLIKTRGQQVTLRCSSQSGHNTVSWYQQALGQGPQFIFQYYREEENGRGNFPPRFSGLQFPNYSSELNVNALELDDSALYLCASSSGLLAASTDTQYFGPGTRLTVL.

The V call is TRBV30, the J call TRBJ2-1; TRBD2 might be the D (6 bases). V lost 0 bases to trimming and J lost 8 bases, with 23 bases between them. This CDR3 is built from 17 residues. CDR1 and CDR2 from the germline V gene are GTSNPN and SVGIG (reference sequence). The CDR3 DNA sequence: TGTGCCTGGAGTGTAGTAAGCAATCAGGGAGGCAAAGATGAGCAGTTCTTC. This gives the protein CAWSVVSNQGGKDEQFF. Full variable domain (rest looked up from reference TRBV30 and TRBJ2-1): SQTIHQWPATLVQPVGSPLSLECTVEGTSNPNLYWYRQAAGRGLQLLFYSVGIGQISSEVPQNLSASRPQDRQFILSSKKLLLSDSGFYLCAWSVVSNQGGKDEQFFGPGTRLTVL.

This clone was counted a single time. The chain recombines TRBV30 with TRBJ2-7, with D perhaps matching TRBD1 (6 bases). Trimming pared 2 bases from V and 3 bases from J, leaving 8 bases between. The CDR3 spans 12 residues. Germline V CDR1 and CDR2: GTSNPN, SVGIG (reference sequence). The CDR3 here is CAWSTGNYEQYF. CDR3 DNA sequence: TGTGCCTGGAGTACAGGGAACTACGAGCAGTACTTC.

V and J are TRBV5-5 and TRBJ1-2; maybe TRBD1 (5 bases). Germline-derived CDR1 and CDR2 are SGHKS and YYEKEE (reference sequence). V lost 4 bases and J lost 5, with 18 bases in between. The CDR3 length is 15 residues. The CDR3 DNA sequence: TGTGCCAGCAGCGGGGGAGCCGGCGGGATTTATGGCTACACCTTC. It is translated as CASSGGAGGIYGYTF.

The J gene is TRBJ2-7, the V gene TRBV19, with 7 nucleotides matching TRBD1. The V gene's germline CDR1 is LNHDA and CDR2 SQIVND (reference sequence). V was pared by 3 bases and J by 5 bases, with 10 bases of the junction left unmatched. This CDR3 is 15 amino acids long. The CDR3 protein is CASSISGGPADEQYF. The DNA for the CDR3 is TGTGCCAGTAGTATTTCAGGGGGACCAGCGGACGAGCAGTACTTC.

The chain has TRBV7-9 and TRBJ2-1; 14 bases line up with TRBD2. The CDR3 is 18 residues long. Trimming removed 3 bases from V and 0 bases from J; junction bases left unmatched: 4. The germline gives CDR1 SEHNR, CDR2 FQNEAQ (reference sequence). The CDR3 nucleotides are TGTGCCAGCAGCTTCGGACTAGCGGGGGGCAACTCCTACAATGAGCAGTTCTTC. This translates into CASSFGLAGGNSYNEQFF.

This clone came up a few times. This rearrangement joins TRBV6-4 to TRBJ2-1, with D possibly TRBD1 on 6 matching bases. Germline CDR1 MRHNA, CDR2 SNTAGT. CDR3 length: 13 amino acids. V was shortened by 2 bases and J by 4 bases, with 6 bases between the two germline ends. In nucleotides, the CDR3 is TGTGCCAGCAGTGACCAGGGGTACAATGAGCAGTTCTTC. This sequence encodes CASSDQGYNEQFF.